This T cell receptor (beta chain) was sequenced for a study of shared clonotypes between healthy human individuals. The CDR3 is 17 residues long. With 4 bases clipped from V and 5 bases from J, the junction kept 9 bases outside the gene matches. The V gene's germline CDR1 is LGHNA and CDR2 YSLEER. Naive CD8 isolation took CD45RO-negative cells positively selected for CCR7 and excluded terminally differentiated effector memory CD45RA+ cells. Clones were read by immunoSEQ multiplex PCR, and TCRdb kept only the in-frame ones, dropping some. This table holds 2 million to 2.5 million clones, about 95% found once. General study results and limits: A generally larger estimated richness was seen in naive subsets than in memory subsets.

Turning to this clone: The antigen is not known.

The sequenced material came from naive CD8+ T cells sorted from blood. This rearrangement joins TRBV4-3 to TRBJ2-1; 12 positions agree with TRBD2. This receptor was identified in a man younger than 35 in good health. The CDR3 protein is CASSPWTSGEDDNEQFF. As DNA, the CDR3 is TGCGCCAGCAGCCCCTGGACTAGCGGGGAGGACGACAATGAGCAGTTCTTC.